This TCR beta chain was identified during a study of T cell responses to AZD1222 COVID-19 vaccine. Study observations and caveats: Clonal diversity was possibly underestimated; the donors were predominantly white British and more often female.

As concerns this clone: The antigen is not known.

Sequencing was performed with immunoSEQ multiplex PCR; in TCRdb, only in-frame clones are kept and a portion is missing. The profile covers 78,000 or so clones, with less than 85% appearing a single time and about 50% taken by the ten largest. The starting material was peripheral blood, obtained 28 days after the second AZD1222 dose. The receptor's source is an adult who received the AZD1222 COVID-19 vaccine.

CDR3 in amino acids: CASRAQEYSPLHF. In DNA, the CDR3 is TGTGCCAGCAGGGCGCAGGAGTACTCACCCCTCCACTTT. The V call is TRBV12-3 or TRBV12-4, the J call TRBJ1-6; no reliable D call. The germline V and J ends were trimmed by 6 bases and 10 bases, with 13 bases remaining between them. The CDR3 extends over 13 amino acids.